A single sample gave rise to the 26 T cell receptor beta chains below, sequenced in a study of monozygotic twins with cystic fibrosis. Assay: immunoSEQ multiplex PCR; the TCRdb copy retains only in-frame clones and omits some. The sample includes 15,000 or so clones, more than 75% of them seen just once. Sequences were obtained from blood. Receptors were obtained from a boy aged 5-17 years with cystic fibrosis.

The rearrangement uses TRBV28 and TRBJ2-3, with D hard to call. V lost 3 bases and J lost 7, with 14 bases in between. This CDR3 is built from 14 residues. Germline CDR1 MDHEN, CDR2 SYDVKM. CDR3 in DNA: TGTGCCAGCAGTTTTAGGCCTAGGGCTAATACGCAGTATTTT. Its translation is CASSFRPRANTQYF.

Concerning this clone: At one end the junction does not follow the germline gene, possibly because of a read error. The V gene is TRBV25-1, the J gene TRBJ1-2, with D possibly being TRBD1 (6 bases). Germline V gives CDR1 MGHDK, CDR2 SYGVNS. The CDR3 extends over 11 amino acids. The CDR3 is CASSGTEGHNF. CDR3 DNA sequence: TGTGCCAGCAGTGGTACCGAGGGACACAACTTC.

J is TRBJ1-4 and V is TRBV5-6; D gene uncertain. CDR1 is SGHDT, CDR2 YYEEEE, per germline. The CDR3 extends over 13 amino acids. The V and J ends lost 4 bases and 7 bases respectively, with 11 bases between them. The CDR3 here is CASSKAYSEKLFF. The CDR3 nucleotides are TGTGCCAGCAGCAAGGCCTACAGTGAAAAACTGTTTTTT.

This chain connects TRBV4-1 to TRBJ2-7; 7 positions match TRBD1. Germline V lookup: CDR1 MGHRA, CDR2 YSYEKL. CDR3 length equals 14 residues. Trimming removed 0 bases from V and 3 bases from J; junction bases left unmatched: 2. The CDR3, as DNA: TGCGCCAGCAGCCAAGAGGGACAGCACTACGAGCAGTACTTC. Amino acid sequence: CASSQEGQHYEQYF.

The V gene is TRBV28, the J gene TRBJ1-2; 10 positions agree with TRBD1. Germline CDR1 MDHEN, CDR2 SYDVKM. Trimming at V came to 3 bases and at J to 8 bases, leaving 6 bases not matched to a gene. The CDR3 is 14 amino acids. This chain's CDR3 is CASSFGDRGSGYTF. The CDR3 region has the DNA TGTGCCAGCAGTTTCGGGGACAGGGGATCGGGCTACACCTTC.

This chain links TRBV15 with TRBJ2-2; D is uncertain. With 1 base removed from V and 4 bases from J, the gap between germline ends came to 10 bases. CDR1 is LNHNV, CDR2 YYDKDF, per germline (reference sequence). This CDR3 is 15 amino acids long. For the CDR3, the DNA is TGTGCCACCAGCAGAGTGGGCAGCGCCACCGGGGAGCTGTTTTTT. Its translation: CATSRVGSATGELFF.

This clone was picked up one time. The chain has TRBV19 and TRBJ1-1; no clear D gene. The V and J ends lost 5 bases and 6 bases respectively, with 22 bases between them. Per germline, CDR1 LNHDA and CDR2 SQIVND (reference sequence). The CDR3 loop spans 16 amino acids. The CDR3 bases are TGTGCCAGTAGTGCCTTAGTACCCCCCACGAATCCTGAAGCTTTCTTT. Translated, it gives CASSALVPPTNPEAFF.

The chain carries TRBV7-9 and TRBJ2-1; a weak D match, TRBD1 (7 bases). Looked up from germline, CDR1 is SEHNR and CDR2 is FQNEAQ (reference sequence). With 3 bases removed from V and 15 bases from J, the gap between germline ends came to 15 bases. The CDR3 is 12 amino acids. The CDR3 sequence: CASSFREQGGFF. CDR3 DNA: TGTGCCAGCAGCTTTAGGGAGCAGGGGGGGTTCTTC. Together with reference TRBV7-9 and TRBJ2-1, the CDR3 gives the full variable domain: DTGVSQNPRHKITKRGQNVTFRCDPISEHNRLYWYRQTLGQGPEFLTYFQNEAQLEKSRLLSDRFSAERPKGSFSTLEIQRTEQGDSAMYLCASSFREQGGFFGPGTRLTVL.

V gene TRBV21-1 combines with J gene TRBJ1-2. TRBV21-1 is shown as a pseudogene. This CDR3 spans 17 amino acids. The CDR3 protein is CASSKEGRGACSYGYTF. As DNA, the CDR3 is TGTGCCAGCAGCAAAGAAGGTCGGGGGGCCTGCTCATATGGCTACACCTTC.

This chain links TRBV15 with TRBJ2-2; a weak D match, TRBD1 (5 bases). The V end was cut by 3 bases, the J end by 1 base, with 15 bases between. CDR3 length equals 17 residues. Germline-derived CDR1 and CDR2 are LNHNV and YYDKDF (reference sequence). The CDR3 loop is CATSRLTGLMNTGELFF. The CDR3 DNA reads as TGTGCCACCAGCAGGTTAACAGGTTTAATGAACACCGGGGAGCTGTTTTTT.

V is TRBV9 and J is TRBJ2-7; possibly TRBD1 for D (5 bases). V shed 4 bases and J shed 4 bases, with 18 bases lying between them. Per germline, CDR1 SGDLS and CDR2 YYNGEE. This CDR3 region has 15 residues. The CDR3 loop is CASSPRQGRGYEQYF. The CDR3 nucleotides are TGTGCCAGCAGCCCAAGGCAGGGTAGGGGATACGAGCAGTACTTC. Full variable domain (outside the CDR3, taken from reference TRBV9 and TRBJ2-7): DSGVTQTPKHLITATGQRVTLRCSPRSGDLSVYWYQQSLDQGLQFLIQYYNGEERAKGNILERFSAQQFPDLHSELNLSSLELGDSALYFCASSPRQGRGYEQYFGPGTRLTVT.

The chain is built from TRBV5-4 and TRBJ2-5; D is tentatively TRBD1 or TRBD2 (6 bases each). The CDR3 contains 14 residues. Trimming removed 10 bases from V and 8 bases from J, with 24 bases in between. Germline lookup yields CDR1 SGHNT and CDR2 YYREEE (reference sequence). The CDR3 here is CAYLRSLEGGTQYF. The DNA for the CDR3 is TGTGCCTATCTCCGCAGCTTGGAGGGGGGAACCCAGTACTTC.

A note on this clone: The junction does not match germline at one end; this may be a read error. The V and J genes are TRBV28 and TRBJ2-1; tentatively, D is TRBD1 or TRBD2 (5 bases each). The length of the CDR3 is 13 residues. The V gene's germline CDR1 is MDHEN and CDR2 SYDVKM. The CDR3 loop is CASSLATVREPFF. CDR3 nucleotides: TGTGCCAGCTCCCTCGCGACGGTCAGGGAGCCGTTCTTC.

CDR3 DNA sequence: TGCAGCGTTGAACTTGACAGGGGGCGCGAGACTGAAGCTTTCTTT. It is translated as CSVELDRGRETEAFF. This rearrangement joins TRBV29-1 to TRBJ1-1; 10 bases fit TRBD1. Germline CDR1 reads SQVTM; CDR2 reads ANQGSEA. V trimming: 2 bases; J trimming: 5 bases; junction bases outside the gene matches: 8. The CDR3 covers 15 residues.

The chain has TRBV7-9 and TRBJ2-1, with TRBD2 matching over 9 bases. Germline V lookup: CDR1 SEHNR, CDR2 FQNEAQ (reference sequence). The CDR3 is 16 amino acids. The ends lost 2 bases at V and 7 bases at J; junction bases unmatched: 9. In DNA form, the CDR3 reads TGTGCCAGCAGCTTATTGGCGGGGGGGCTCGGAAATGAGCAGTTCTTC. Protein product: CASSLLAGGLGNEQFF.

V gene TRBV2 combines with J gene TRBJ2-5, with TRBD1 matching 9 bases. The CDR3 totals 14 residues. The germline V gene has CDR1 SNHLY and CDR2 FYNNEI. V gave up 5 bases and J gave up 7 bases; unmatched junction bases: 8. CDR3 loop: CASSRGQGMTTQYF. CDR3 bases: TGTGCCAGCAGTAGGGGACAGGGAATGACGACCCAGTACTTC.

This chain connects TRBV6-5 to TRBJ1-3, with a tentative D call TRBD1 (6 bases). This CDR3 spans 14 amino acids. V was clipped by 5 bases and J by 4 bases, with 12 bases between them. The germline V gene encodes CDR1 MNHEY and CDR2 SVGAGI. The CDR3 DNA follows: TGTGCCAGCAGTACGGGACACTCCGGAAACACCATATATTTT. Translated, it gives CASSTGHSGNTIYF.

There are a few counts of this clone. The chain has TRBV7-8 and TRBJ1-5, with D unclear. The CDR3 totals 14 residues. Germline V gene lookup returns CDR1 SGHVS and CDR2 FQNEAQ. The V and J ends lost 2 bases and 6 bases respectively, with 11 bases between them. The CDR3 nucleotides are TGTGCCAGCAGCTTATGGATGATGGGTCAGCCCCAGCATTTT. Amino acid sequence: CASSLWMMGQPQHF.

The V call is TRBV18, the J call TRBJ1-2; 7 nucleotides align to TRBD1. Trimming at V came to 2 bases and at J to 0 bases, leaving 3 bases not matched to a gene. The V gene's germline CDR1 is KGHSH and CDR2 LQKENI. The CDR3 extends over 15 amino acids. CDR3 region: CASSPGTATNYGYTF. CDR3 coding DNA: TGTGCCAGCTCACCAGGGACAGCTACTAACTATGGCTACACCTTC.

The V gene is TRBV30, the J gene TRBJ1-1; D might be TRBD1 (5 bases). Between the trimmed V and J ends, which lost 4 bases and 4 bases, there was a span of 10 bases. CDR1 and CDR2 (germline): GTSNPN, SVGIG (reference sequence). The CDR3 is 12 residues long. The CDR3 loop is CAWTGIGTEAFF. CDR3 coding DNA: TGTGCCTGGACAGGGATTGGCACTGAAGCTTTCTTT.

This chain connects TRBV11-3 to TRBJ2-2, with 9 bases aligning to TRBD1. This CDR3 comprises 14 residues. The germline gives CDR1 SGHNT, CDR2 YENEEA. V shed 6 bases, J shed 6 bases, and the junction held 5 bases outside the gene matches. CDR3: CASSPGTGPGELFF. The CDR3 DNA sequence: TGTGCCAGCAGTCCCGGGACAGGGCCCGGGGAGCTGTTTTTT.

The gene calls are TRBV6-6 and TRBJ1-2, with D possibly being TRBD1 (6 bases). There are 13 residues in the CDR3. Germline V gives CDR1 MNHNY, CDR2 SVGAGI (reference sequence). V shed 2 bases and J shed 6 bases, with 10 bases lying between them. The CDR3 reads CASSYVQGNGYTF. The DNA of the CDR3 is TGTGCCAGCAGTTACGTACAGGGTAATGGCTACACCTTC.

The rearrangement uses TRBV27 and TRBJ2-3, with 7 bases that match TRBD1. From germline, CDR1 is MNHEY and CDR2 SMNVEV (reference sequence). CDR3 length: 14 amino acids. The V gene end was trimmed by 3 bases and the J gene end by 6 bases; junction bases not matched to a gene: 6. CDR3 sequence (DNA): TGTGCCAGCAGTTTTCGACAGGGCGGTGATACGCAGTATTTT. Amino acids: CASSFRQGGDTQYF.

The V call is TRBV18, the J call TRBJ1-5; no firm D call. The germline CDR1 and CDR2 sequences are KGHSH and LQKENI. V was shortened by 2 bases and J by 4 bases, with 6 bases between the two germline ends. The CDR3 is 13 amino acids. CDR3 residues: CASSPWGNQPQHF. CDR3 nucleotides: TGTGCCAGCTCACCATGGGGTAATCAGCCCCAGCATTTT.

The chain employs TRBV7-8 and TRBJ2-3, with 11 bases aligning to TRBD2. This CDR3 contains 19 residues. CDR1 is SGHVS, CDR2 FQNEAQ, per germline. The V and J ends lost 5 bases and 4 bases, in that order; junction bases with no gene match: 17. CDR3 loop: CASSQGGSGGAFRADTQYF. In DNA, the CDR3 is TGTGCCAGCAGCCAAGGCGGTAGCGGGGGGGCTTTCCGGGCAGATACGCAGTATTTT. The entire variable domain, with the rest obtained from reference TRBV7-8 and TRBJ2-3, is as follows: GAGVSQSPRYKVAKRGQDVALRCDPISGHVSLFWYQQALGQGPEFLTYFQNEAQLDKSGLPSDRFFAERPEGSVSTLKIQRTQQEDSAVYLCASSQGGSGGAFRADTQYFGPGTRLTVL.

The rearrangement uses TRBV2 and TRBJ2-2; D remains ambiguous. CDR1 SNHLY and CDR2 FYNNEI come from the germline V gene. Trimming removed 3 bases from V and 6 bases from J, with 5 bases in between. The CDR3 contains 12 residues. The CDR3 coding sequence is TGTGCCAGCAGTGACCTCCCCGGGGAGCTGTTTTTT. Encoded protein: CASSDLPGELFF.